The present T cell receptor (beta chain) was sequenced within a study of blood T cell repertoires in COVID-19. Study-level background: Both acute and convalescent COVID-19 samples were obtained from the United States, Italy and Spain. Sources were T cells, B-cell-depleted T cells, or PBMCs; the material itself was cDNA or gDNA.

To note about this clone: A read error may produce the germline difference seen at one junction end.

Assay: immunoSEQ multiplex PCR; the TCRdb copy retains only in-frame clones and omits some. Counted here are approximately 290,000 clones, approximately 85% occurring once; the ten biggest clones make up 0.87%. This CDR3 comprises 16 residues. CDR1 is LNHDA, CDR2 SQIVND, per germline (reference sequence). This TCR derives from a human donor with COVID-19, enrolled during active disease. The donor label of this sample is uncertain. This chain uses TRBV19 with TRBJ2-7, with TRBD1 identical over 10 bases. The sample consisted of peripheral blood. The CDR3 DNA follows: TGTGCCAGTAGTCCCTATGGGACAGGGGATTCCTACGGGCAGTACTTC. Protein sequence: CASSPYGTGDSYGQYF. Complete variable domain (other parts from reference TRBV19 and TRBJ2-7): DGGITQSPKYLFRKEGQNVTLSCEQNLNHDAMYWYRQDPGQGLRLIYYSQIVNDFQKGDIAEGYSVSREKKESFPLTVTSAQKNPTAFYLCASSPYGTGDSYGQYFGPGTRLTVT.